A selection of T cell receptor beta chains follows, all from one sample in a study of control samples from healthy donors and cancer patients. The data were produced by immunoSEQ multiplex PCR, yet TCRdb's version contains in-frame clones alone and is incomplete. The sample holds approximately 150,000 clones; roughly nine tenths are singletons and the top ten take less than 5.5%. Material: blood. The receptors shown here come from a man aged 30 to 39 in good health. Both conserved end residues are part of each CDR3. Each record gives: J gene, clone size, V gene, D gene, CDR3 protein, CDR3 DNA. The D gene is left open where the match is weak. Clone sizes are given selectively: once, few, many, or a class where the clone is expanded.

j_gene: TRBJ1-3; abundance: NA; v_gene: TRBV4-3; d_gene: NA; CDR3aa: CASSQGQALSSGNTIYF; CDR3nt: TGCGCCAGCAGCCAAGGGCAGGCCTTAAGCTCTGGAAACACCATATATTTT
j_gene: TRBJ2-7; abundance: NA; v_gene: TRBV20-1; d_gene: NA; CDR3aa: CSARGTYEQYF; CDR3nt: TGCAGTGCTAGGGGGACGTACGAGCAGTACTTC
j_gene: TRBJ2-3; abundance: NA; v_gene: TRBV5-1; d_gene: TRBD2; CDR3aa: CASSSTPPGLARADTQYF; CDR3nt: TGCGCCAGCAGCTCGACCCCTCCGGGACTAGCACGAGCAGATACGCAGTATTTT
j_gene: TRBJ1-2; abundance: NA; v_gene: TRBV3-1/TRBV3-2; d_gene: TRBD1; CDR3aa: CASSQEQGSYGYTF; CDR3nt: TGTGCCAGCAGCCAAGAACAGGGGAGCTATGGCTACACCTTC
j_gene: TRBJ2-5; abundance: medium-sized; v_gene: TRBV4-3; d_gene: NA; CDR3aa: CASSQDRVETQYF; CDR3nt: TGCGCCAGCAGCCAAGATAGGGTGGAGACCCAGTACTTC
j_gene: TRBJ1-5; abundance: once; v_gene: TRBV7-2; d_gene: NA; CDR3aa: CASRSDPLYQPQHF; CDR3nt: TGTGCCAGCAGAAGTGACCCCTTGTATCAGCCCCAGCATTTT
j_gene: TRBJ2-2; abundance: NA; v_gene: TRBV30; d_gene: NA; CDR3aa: CAWSTMTSGELFF; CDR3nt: TGTGCCTGGAGTACGATGACTAGCGGGGAGCTGTTTTTT
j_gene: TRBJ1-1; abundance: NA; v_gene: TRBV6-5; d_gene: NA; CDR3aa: CASRETFNTEAFF; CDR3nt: TGTGCCAGCAGGGAGACTTTTAACACTGAAGCTTTCTTT
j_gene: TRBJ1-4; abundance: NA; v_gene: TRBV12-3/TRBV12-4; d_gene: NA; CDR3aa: CASTQAGEKLFF; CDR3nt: TGTGCCAGCACTCAGGCGGGGGAAAAACTGTTTTTT
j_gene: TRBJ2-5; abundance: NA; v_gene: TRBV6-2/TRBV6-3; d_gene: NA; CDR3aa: CASSNPLETQYF; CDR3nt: TGTGCCAGCAGTAACCCTTTGGAGACCCAGTACTTC
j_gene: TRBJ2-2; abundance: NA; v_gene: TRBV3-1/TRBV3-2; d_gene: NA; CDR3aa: CASTIGANTGELFF; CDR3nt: TGTGCCAGCACGATAGGGGCTAACACCGGGGAGCTGTTTTTT
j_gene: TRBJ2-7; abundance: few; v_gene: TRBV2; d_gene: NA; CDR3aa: CASSVGNEQYF; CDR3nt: TGTGCCAGCAGTGTTGGGAACGAGCAGTACTTC
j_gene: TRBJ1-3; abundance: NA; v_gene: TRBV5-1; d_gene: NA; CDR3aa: CASSSLTGSSGNTIYF; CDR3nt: TGCGCCAGCAGCTCCTTAACAGGGAGCTCTGGAAACACCATATATTTT
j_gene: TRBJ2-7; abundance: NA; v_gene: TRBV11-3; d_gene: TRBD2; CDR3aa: CASSRRVGRADEQYF; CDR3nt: TGTGCCAGCAGCCGGCGGGTCGGGAGGGCCGACGAGCAGTACTTC
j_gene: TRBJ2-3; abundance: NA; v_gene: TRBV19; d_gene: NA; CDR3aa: CASTKRAGPDTQYF; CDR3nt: TGTGCCAGTACGAAGCGAGCGGGCCCAGATACGCAGTATTTT
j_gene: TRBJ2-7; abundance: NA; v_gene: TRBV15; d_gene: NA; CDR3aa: CATSSTRQASYEQYF; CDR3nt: TGTGCCACCAGCAGCACCCGACAGGCCTCCTACGAGCAGTACTTC
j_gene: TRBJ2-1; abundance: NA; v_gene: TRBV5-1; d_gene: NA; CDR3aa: CASSLAWVGIVNEQFF; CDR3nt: TGCGCCAGCAGCTTGGCCTGGGTAGGGATAGTCAATGAGCAGTTCTTC
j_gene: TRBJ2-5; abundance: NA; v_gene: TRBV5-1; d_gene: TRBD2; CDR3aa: CASSSGLAGFAQETQYF; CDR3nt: TGCGCCAGCAGTTCGGGACTAGCGGGGTTTGCGCAAGAGACCCAGTACTTC
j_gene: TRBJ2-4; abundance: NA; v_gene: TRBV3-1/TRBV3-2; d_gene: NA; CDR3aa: CASSQRTENLNIQYF; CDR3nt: TGTGCCAGCAGCCAACGGACTGAAAACTTAAACATTCAGTACTTC
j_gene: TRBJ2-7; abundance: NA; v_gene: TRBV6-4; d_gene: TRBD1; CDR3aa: CASWDRYEQYF; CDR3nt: TGTGCCAGCTGGGACAGATACGAGCAGTACTTC
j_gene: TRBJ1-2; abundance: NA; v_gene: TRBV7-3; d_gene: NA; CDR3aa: CASSLTGRGSYGYTF; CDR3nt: TGTGCCAGCAGCTTAACGGGCAGGGGTAGCTATGGCTACACCTTC
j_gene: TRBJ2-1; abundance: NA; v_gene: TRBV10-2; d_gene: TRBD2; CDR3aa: CASTGLAGDNEQFF; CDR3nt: TGCGCCAGCACCGGACTAGCGGGGGACAATGAGCAGTTCTTC
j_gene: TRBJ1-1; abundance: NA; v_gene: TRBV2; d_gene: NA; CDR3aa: CASNLQGMNTEAFF; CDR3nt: TGTGCCAGCAACCTCCAGGGGATGAACACTGAAGCTTTCTTT
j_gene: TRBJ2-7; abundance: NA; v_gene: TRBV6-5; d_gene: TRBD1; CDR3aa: CASSYSGQGAYEQYF; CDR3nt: TGTGCCAGCAGTTACTCGGGACAGGGGGCTTACGAGCAGTACTTC
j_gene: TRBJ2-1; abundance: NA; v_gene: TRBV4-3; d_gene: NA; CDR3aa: CASSQEVGGYNEQFF; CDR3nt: TGCGCCAGCAGCCAAGAAGTGGGAGGATACAATGAGCAGTTCTTC
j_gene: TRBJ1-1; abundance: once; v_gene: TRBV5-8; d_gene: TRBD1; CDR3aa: CASSLFGQGDTEAFF; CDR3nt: TGTGCCAGCAGCTTGTTCGGACAGGGGGACACTGAAGCTTTCTTT
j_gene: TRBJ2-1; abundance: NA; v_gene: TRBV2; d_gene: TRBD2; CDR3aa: CASRSSGSSNEQFF; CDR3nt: TGTGCCAGCCGTTCTAGCGGGAGTTCCAATGAGCAGTTCTTC
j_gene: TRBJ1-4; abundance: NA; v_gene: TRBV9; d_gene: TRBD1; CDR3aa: CASSGDRPGEKLFF; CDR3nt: TGTGCCAGCAGCGGGGACAGACCGGGGGAAAAACTGTTTTTT
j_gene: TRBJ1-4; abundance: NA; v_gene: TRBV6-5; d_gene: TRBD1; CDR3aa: CASSYEGQGREKLFF; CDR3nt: TGTGCCAGCAGTTACGAAGGACAGGGGAGAGAAAAACTGTTTTTT
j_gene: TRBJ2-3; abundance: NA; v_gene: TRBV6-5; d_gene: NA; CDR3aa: CASKRAGNTDTQYF; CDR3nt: TGTGCCAGCAAGAGGGCCGGGAACACAGATACGCAGTATTTT
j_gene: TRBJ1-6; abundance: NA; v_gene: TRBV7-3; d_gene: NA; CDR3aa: CASSLSVNSPLHF; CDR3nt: TGTGCCAGCAGCTTATCAGTTAATTCACCCCTCCACTTT
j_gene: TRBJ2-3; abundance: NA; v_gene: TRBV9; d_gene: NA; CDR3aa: CASSVGGGTSTDTQYF; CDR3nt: TGTGCCAGCAGCGTAGGTGGCGGGACTAGCACAGATACGCAGTATTTT
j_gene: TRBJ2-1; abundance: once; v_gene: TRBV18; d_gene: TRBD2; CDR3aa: CASSPAGLAGDEQFF; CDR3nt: TGTGCCAGCTCACCGGCGGGGCTAGCGGGAGATGAGCAGTTCTTC
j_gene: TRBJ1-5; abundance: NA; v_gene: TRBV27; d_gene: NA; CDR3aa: CASKKGAYSNQPQHF; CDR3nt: TGTGCCAGCAAGAAAGGGGCCTATAGCAATCAGCCCCAGCATTTT
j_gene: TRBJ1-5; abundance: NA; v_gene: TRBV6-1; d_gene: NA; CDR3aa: CASSDLSNQPQHF; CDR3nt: TGTGCCAGCAGTGATCTTAGCAATCAGCCCCAGCATTTT
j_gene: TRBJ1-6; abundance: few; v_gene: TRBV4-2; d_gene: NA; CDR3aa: CASSQEADSYNSPLHF; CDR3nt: TGTGCCAGCAGCCAAGAAGCGGACTCCTATAATTCACCCCTCCACTTT
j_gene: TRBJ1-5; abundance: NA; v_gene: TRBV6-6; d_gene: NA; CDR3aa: CASNLGGSNQPQHF; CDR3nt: TGTGCCAGCAATCTTGGGGGAAGCAATCAGCCCCAGCATTTT
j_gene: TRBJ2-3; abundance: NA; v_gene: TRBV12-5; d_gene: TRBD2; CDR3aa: CASGLDMGLAGEKSTDTQYF; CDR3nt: TGTGCTAGTGGTTTGGATATGGGACTAGCGGGAGAAAAGAGCACAGATACGCAGTATTTT
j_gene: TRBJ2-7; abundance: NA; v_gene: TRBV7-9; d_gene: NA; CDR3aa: CASEGGGPSYEQYF; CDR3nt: TGTGCCAGCGAGGGAGGGGGCCCATCCTACGAGCAGTACTTC
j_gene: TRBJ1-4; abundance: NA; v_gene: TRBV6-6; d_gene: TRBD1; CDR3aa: CASSSGQGVRLEKLFF; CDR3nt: TGTGCCAGCAGTTCCGGACAGGGGGTGCGTCTTGAAAAACTGTTTTTT
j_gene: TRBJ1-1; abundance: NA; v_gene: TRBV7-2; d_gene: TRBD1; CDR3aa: CASSGRPGQGSVKTEAFF; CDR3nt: TGTGCCAGCAGCGGAAGACCGGGACAGGGTTCGGTGAAGACTGAAGCTTTCTTT
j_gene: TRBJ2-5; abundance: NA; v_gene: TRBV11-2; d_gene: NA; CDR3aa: CASSLPLGAGETQYF; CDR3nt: TGTGCCAGCAGCTTACCACTAGGGGCCGGAGAGACCCAGTACTTC
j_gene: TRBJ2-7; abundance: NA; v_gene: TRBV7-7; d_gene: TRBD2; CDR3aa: CASSPLAGGSYEQYF; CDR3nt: TGTGCCAGCAGCCCCCTAGCGGGGGGATCCTACGAGCAGTACTTC
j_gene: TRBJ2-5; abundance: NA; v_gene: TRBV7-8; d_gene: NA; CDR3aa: CASSPWVGGVETQYF; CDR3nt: TGTGCCAGCAGCCCATGGGTCGGGGGCGTTGAGACCCAGTACTTC
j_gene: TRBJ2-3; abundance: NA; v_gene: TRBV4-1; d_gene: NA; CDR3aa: CASSQVVVGDTQYF; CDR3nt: TGCGCCAGCAGCCAAGTGGTGGTCGGCGATACGCAGTATTTT
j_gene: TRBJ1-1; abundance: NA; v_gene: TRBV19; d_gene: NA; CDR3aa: CASLNAVNTEAFF; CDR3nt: TGTGCCAGCCTAAACGCGGTGAACACTGAAGCTTTCTTT
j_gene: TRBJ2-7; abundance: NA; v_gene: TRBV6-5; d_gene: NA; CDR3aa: CASTLTVVYEQYF; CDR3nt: TGTGCCAGCACCTTGACAGTTGTCTACGAGCAGTACTTC
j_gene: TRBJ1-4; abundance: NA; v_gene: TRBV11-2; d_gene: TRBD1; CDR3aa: CASSWGTGGHATNEKLFF; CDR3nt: TGTGCCAGCAGCTGGGGGACAGGGGGCCATGCAACTAATGAAAAACTGTTTTTT
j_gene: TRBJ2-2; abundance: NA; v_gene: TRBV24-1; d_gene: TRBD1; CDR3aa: CATSDGDRGAGELFF; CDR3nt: TGTGCCACCAGTGATGGGGACAGGGGAGCCGGGGAGCTGTTTTTT
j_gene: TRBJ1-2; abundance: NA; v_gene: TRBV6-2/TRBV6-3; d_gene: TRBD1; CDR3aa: CASSRIFGTEGYGYTF; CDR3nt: TGTGCCAGCAGTCGTATATTCGGGACAGAAGGCTATGGCTACACCTTC
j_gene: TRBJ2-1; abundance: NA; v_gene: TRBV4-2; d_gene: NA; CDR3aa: CASSQASTSSYNEQFF; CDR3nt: TGTGCCAGCAGCCAAGCCTCGACTAGTTCCTACAATGAGCAGTTCTTC
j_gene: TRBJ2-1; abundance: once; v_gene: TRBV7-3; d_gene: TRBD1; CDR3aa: CASSLNRRGQGSHEQFF; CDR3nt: TGTGCCAGCAGCTTAAATAGGCGGGGACAGGGATCCCATGAGCAGTTCTTC
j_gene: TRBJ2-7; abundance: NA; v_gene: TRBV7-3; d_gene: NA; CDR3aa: CASSFDSSYEQYF; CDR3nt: TGTGCCAGCAGCTTCGATTCGTCCTACGAGCAGTACTTC
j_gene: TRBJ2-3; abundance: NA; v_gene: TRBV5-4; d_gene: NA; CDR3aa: CASSPQLASDTQYF; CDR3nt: TGTGCCAGCAGCCCACAACTAGCTTCAGATACGCAGTATTTT
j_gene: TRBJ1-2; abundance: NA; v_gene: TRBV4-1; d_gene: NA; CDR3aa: CASSQGGSSGYTF; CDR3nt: TGCGCCAGCAGCCAGGGGGGGTCTAGCGGCTACACCTTC
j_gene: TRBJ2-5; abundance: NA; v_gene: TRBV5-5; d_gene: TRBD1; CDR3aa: CASSTGQGKGETQYF; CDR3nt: TGTGCCAGCAGCACGGGACAGGGAAAGGGGGAGACCCAGTACTTC
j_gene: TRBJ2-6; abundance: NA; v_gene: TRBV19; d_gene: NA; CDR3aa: CASSISPGAGANVLTF; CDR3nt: TGTGCCAGTAGTATATCCCCCGGAGCTGGGGCCAACGTCCTGACTTTC
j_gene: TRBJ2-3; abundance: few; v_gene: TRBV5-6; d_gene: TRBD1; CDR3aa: CASSWTGGTDTQYF; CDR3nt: TGTGCCAGCAGCTGGACAGGGGGCACAGATACGCAGTATTTT
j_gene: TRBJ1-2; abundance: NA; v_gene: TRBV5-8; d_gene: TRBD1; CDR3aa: CASRNPGQGVGYTF; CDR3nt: TGTGCCAGCAGGAACCCGGGACAGGGGGTTGGCTACACCTTC
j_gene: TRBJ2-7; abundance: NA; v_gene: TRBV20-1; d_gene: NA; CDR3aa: CSALLAYEQYF; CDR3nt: TGCAGTGCCCTACTAGCCTACGAGCAGTACTTC